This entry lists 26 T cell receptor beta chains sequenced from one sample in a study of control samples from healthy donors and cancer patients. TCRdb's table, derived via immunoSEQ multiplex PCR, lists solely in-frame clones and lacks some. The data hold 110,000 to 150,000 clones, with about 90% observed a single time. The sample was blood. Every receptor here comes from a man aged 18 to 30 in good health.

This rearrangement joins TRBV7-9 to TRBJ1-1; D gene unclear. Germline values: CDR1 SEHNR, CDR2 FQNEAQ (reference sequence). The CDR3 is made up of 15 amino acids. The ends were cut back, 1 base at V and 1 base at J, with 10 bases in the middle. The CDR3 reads CASSLGSVGNTEAFF. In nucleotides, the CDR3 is TGTGCCAGCAGCTTAGGTAGTGTGGGGAACACTGAAGCTTTCTTT.

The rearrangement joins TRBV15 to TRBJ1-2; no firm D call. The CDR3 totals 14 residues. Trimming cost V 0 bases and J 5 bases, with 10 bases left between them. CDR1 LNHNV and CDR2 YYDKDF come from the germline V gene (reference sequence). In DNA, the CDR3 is TGTGCCACCAGCAGAGATGGGGTCCAGTATGGCTACACCTTC. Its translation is CATSRDGVQYGYTF.

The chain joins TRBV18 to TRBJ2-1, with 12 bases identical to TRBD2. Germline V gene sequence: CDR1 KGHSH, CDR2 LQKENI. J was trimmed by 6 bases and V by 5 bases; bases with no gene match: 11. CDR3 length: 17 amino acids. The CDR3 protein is CASSSLLLAGGRNEQFF. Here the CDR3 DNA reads TGTGCCAGCTCATCACTCCTTCTAGCGGGGGGGCGCAATGAGCAGTTCTTC.

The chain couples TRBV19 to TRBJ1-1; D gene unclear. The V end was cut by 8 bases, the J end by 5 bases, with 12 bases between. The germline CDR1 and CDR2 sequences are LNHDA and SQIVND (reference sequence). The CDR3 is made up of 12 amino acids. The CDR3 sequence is CASLSGRTEAFF. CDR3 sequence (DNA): TGTGCCAGTCTTAGCGGGCGGACTGAAGCTTTCTTT. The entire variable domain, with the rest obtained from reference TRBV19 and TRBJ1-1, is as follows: DGGITQSPKYLFRKEGQNVTLSCEQNLNHDAMYWYRQDPGQGLRLIYYSQIVNDFQKGDIAEGYSVSREKKESFPLTVTSAQKNPTAFYLCASLSGRTEAFFGQGTRLTVV.

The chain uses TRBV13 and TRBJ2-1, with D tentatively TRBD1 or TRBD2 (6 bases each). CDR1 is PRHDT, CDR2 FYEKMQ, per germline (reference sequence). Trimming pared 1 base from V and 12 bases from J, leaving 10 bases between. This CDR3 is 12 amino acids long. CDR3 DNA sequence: TGTGCCAGCAGCTTAGAGGGGGGAGGGCAGTTCTTC. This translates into CASSLEGGGQFF.

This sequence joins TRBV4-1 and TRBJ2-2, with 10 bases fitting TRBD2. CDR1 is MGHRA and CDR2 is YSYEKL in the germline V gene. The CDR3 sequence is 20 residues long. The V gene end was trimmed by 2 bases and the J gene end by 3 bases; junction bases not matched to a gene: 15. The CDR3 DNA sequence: TGCGCCAGCAGCCAAAAAACGCAGAGCGGGGGGGCGGTGGACACCGGGGAGCTGTTTTTT. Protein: CASSQKTQSGGAVDTGELFF.

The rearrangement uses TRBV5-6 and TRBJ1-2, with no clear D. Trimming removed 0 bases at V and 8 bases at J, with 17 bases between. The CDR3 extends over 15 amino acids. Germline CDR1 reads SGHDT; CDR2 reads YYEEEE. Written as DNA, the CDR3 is TGTGCCAGCAGCTTGGCTCGGGGAGCTTCGCGCGGCTACACCTTC. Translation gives CASSLARGASRGYTF. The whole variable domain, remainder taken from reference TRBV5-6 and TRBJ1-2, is DAGVTQSPTHLIKTRGQQVTLRCSPKSGHDTVSWYQQALGQGPQFIFQYYEEEERQRGNFPDRFSGHQFPNYSSELNVNALLLGDSALYLCASSLARGASRGYTFGSGTRLTVV.

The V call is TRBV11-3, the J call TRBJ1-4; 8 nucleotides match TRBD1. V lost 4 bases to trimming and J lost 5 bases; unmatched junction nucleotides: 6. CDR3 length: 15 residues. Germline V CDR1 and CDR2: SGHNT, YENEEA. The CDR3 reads CASSWGQASNEKLFF. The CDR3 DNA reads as TGTGCCAGCAGCTGGGGACAGGCCTCGAATGAAAAACTGTTTTTT.

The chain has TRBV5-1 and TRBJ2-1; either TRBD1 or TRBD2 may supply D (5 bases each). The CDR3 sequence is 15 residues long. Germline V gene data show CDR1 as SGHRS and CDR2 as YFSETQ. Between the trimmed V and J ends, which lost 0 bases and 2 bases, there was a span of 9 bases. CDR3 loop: CASSLGGYPYNEQFF. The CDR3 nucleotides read TGCGCCAGCAGCTTGGGGGGGTACCCCTACAATGAGCAGTTCTTC.

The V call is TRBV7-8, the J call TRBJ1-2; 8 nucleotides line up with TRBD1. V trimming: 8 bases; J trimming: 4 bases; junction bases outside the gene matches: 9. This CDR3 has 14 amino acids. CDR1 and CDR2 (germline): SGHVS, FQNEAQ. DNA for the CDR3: TGTGCCAGCCCGGGCAGGGGGCGGGGCTATGGCTACACCTTC. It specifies CASPGRGRGYGYTF.

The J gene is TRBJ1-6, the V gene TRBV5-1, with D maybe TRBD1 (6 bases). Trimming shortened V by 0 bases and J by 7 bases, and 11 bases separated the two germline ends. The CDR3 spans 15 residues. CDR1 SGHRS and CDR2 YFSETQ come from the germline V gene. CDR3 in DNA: TGCGCCAGCAGCTTGGTTGGAGGGGGAAATTCACCCCTCCACTTT. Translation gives CASSLVGGGNSPLHF. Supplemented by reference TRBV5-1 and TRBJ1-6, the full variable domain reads KAGVTQTPRYLIKTRGQQVTLSCSPISGHRSVSWYQQTPGQGLQFLFEYFSETQRNKGNFPGRFSGRQFSNSRSEMNVSTLELGDSALYLCASSLVGGGNSPLHFGNGTRLTVT.

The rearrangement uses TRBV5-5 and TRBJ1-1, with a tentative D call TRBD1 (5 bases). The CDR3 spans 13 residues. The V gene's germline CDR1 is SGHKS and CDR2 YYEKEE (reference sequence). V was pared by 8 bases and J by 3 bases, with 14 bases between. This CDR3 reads CASRFGGDTEAFF. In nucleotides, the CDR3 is TGTGCCAGTCGTTTCGGGGGGGACACTGAAGCTTTCTTT. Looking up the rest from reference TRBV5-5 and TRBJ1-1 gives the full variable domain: DAGVTQSPTHLIKTRGQQVTLRCSPISGHKSVSWYQQVLGQGPQFIFQYYEKEERGRGNFPDRFSARQFPNYSSELNVNALLLGDSALYLCASRFGGDTEAFFGQGTRLTVV.

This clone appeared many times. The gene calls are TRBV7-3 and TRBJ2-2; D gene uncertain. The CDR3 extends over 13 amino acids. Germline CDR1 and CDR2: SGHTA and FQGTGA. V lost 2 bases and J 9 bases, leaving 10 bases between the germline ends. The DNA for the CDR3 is TGTGCCAGCAGCTTAGCCCCATATAGGGAGCTGTTTTTT. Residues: CASSLAPYRELFF.

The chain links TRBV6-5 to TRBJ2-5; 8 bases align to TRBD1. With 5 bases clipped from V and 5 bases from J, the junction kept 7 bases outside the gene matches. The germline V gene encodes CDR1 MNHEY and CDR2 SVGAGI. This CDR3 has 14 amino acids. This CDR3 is CASSQTGEYETQYF. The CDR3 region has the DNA TGTGCCAGCAGTCAGACAGGGGAGTATGAGACCCAGTACTTC.

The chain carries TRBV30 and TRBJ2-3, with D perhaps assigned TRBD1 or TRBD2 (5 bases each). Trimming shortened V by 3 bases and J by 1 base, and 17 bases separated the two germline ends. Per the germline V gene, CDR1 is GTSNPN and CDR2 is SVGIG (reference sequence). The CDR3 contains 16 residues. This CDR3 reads CAWRRSDRGRTDTQYF. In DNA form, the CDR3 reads TGTGCCTGGAGGCGGAGTGATCGGGGACGCACAGATACGCAGTATTTT. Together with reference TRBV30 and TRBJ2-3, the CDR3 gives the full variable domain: SQTIHQWPATLVQPVGSPLSLECTVEGTSNPNLYWYRQAAGRGLQLLFYSVGIGQISSEVPQNLSASRPQDRQFILSSKKLLLSDSGFYLCAWRRSDRGRTDTQYFGPGTRLTVL.

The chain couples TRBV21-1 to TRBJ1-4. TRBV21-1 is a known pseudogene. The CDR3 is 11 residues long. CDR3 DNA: TGTGCCAGCAGCAAAGAAGAAAAACTGTTTTTT. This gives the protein CASSKEEKLFF.

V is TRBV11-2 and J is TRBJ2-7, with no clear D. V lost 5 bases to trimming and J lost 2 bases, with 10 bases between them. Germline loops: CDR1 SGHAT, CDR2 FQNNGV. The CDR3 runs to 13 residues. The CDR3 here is CASSPTPTYEQYF. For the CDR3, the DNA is TGTGCCAGCAGCCCCACCCCAACCTACGAGCAGTACTTC.

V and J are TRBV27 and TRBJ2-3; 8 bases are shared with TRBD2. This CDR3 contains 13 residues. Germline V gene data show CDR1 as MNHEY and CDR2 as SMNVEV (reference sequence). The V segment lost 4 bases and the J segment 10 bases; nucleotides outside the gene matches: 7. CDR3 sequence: CASSSNAGGPQYF. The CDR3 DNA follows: TGTGCCAGCAGTTCCAACGCGGGGGGCCCGCAGTATTTT.

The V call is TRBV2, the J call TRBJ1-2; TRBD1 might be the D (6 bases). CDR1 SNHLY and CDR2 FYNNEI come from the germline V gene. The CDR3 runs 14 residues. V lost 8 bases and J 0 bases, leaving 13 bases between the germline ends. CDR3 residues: CASDTGLANYGYTF. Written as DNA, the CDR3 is TGTGCCAGCGACACAGGGCTAGCTAACTATGGCTACACCTTC.

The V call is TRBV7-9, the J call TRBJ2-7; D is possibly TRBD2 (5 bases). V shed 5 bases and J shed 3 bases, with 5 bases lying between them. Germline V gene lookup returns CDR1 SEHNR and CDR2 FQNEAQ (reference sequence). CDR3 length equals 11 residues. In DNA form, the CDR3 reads TGTGCCAGCAGCCGGGACTACGAGCAGTACTTC. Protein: CASSRDYEQYF.

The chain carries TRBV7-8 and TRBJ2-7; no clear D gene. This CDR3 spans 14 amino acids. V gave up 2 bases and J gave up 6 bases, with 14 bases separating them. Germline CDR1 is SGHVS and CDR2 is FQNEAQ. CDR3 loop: CASSLKGENLEQYF. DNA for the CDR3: TGTGCCAGCAGCTTAAAGGGCGAGAACCTCGAGCAGTACTTC.

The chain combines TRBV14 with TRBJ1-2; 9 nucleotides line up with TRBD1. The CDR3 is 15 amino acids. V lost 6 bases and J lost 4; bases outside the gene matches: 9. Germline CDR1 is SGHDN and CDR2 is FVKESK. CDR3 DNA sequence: TGTGCCAGCAGTCGACAGGGGGAAAACCCCTATGGCTACACCTTC. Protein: CASSRQGENPYGYTF.

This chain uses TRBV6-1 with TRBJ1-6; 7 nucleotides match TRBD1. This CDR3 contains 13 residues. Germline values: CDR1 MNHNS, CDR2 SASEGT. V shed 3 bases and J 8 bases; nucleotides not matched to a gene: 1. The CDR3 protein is CASSDDRDSPLHF. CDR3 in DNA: TGTGCCAGCAGTGACGACAGGGATTCACCCCTCCACTTT.

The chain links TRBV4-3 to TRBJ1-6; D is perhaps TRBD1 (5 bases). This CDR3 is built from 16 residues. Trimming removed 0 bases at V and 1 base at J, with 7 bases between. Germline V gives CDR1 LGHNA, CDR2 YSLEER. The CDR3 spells CASSQEWGSYNSPLHF. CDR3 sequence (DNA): TGCGCCAGCAGCCAAGAGTGGGGGTCCTATAATTCACCCCTCCACTTT.

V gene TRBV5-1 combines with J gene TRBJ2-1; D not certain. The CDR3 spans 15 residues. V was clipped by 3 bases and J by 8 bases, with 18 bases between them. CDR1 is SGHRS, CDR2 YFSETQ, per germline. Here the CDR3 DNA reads TGCGCCAGCAGCTCTCTAATAGGTGTTGAACATGAGCAGTTCTTC. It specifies CASSSLIGVEHEQFF.

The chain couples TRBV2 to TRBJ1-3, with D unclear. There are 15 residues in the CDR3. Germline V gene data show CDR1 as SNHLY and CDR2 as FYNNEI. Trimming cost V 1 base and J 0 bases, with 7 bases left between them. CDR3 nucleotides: TGTGCCAGCAGTGAAGTTAACAGCTCTGGAAACACCATATATTTT. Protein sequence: CASSEVNSSGNTIYF.